This entry lists 3 T cell receptor beta chains sequenced from one sample in a study of blood T cell repertoires in COVID-19. Measured with immunoSEQ multiplex PCR; TCRdb has only the in-frame clones, and not every one. The data contain around 220,000 clones, more than 75% of them singletons. Source material: peripheral blood. Receptors were obtained from a man aged 50 or older with acute or convalescent COVID-19.

J is TRBJ1-5 and V is TRBV19; no reliable D call. Germline V gene data show CDR1 as LNHDA and CDR2 as SQIVND (reference sequence). Trimming took 2 bases from V and 0 from J, leaving 5 bases between them. This CDR3 spans 14 amino acids. CDR3: CASSIQHSNQPQHF. The CDR3 DNA follows: TGTGCCAGTAGTATACAACATAGCAATCAGCCCCAGCATTTT.

V and J are TRBV5-1 and TRBJ2-1, with D possibly matching TRBD2 (5 bases). Germline V CDR1 and CDR2: SGHRS, YFSETQ. Between the trimmed V and J ends, which lost 4 bases and 2 bases, there was a span of 10 bases. This CDR3 contains 14 residues. CDR3 DNA: TGCGCCAGCAGCCTTCGGGGTACCTACAATGAGCAGTTCTTC. Its protein product is CASSLRGTYNEQFF.

This clone appeared once. The chain joins TRBV6-5 to TRBJ1-1; 8 nucleotides agree with TRBD1. Germline values: CDR1 MNHEY, CDR2 SVGAGI. The CDR3 has 13 residues. The ends lost 4 bases at V and 6 bases at J; junction bases unmatched: 4. CDR3 amino acids: CASSSRGRPEAFF. The CDR3 DNA sequence: TGTGCCAGCAGTTCCAGGGGGCGACCTGAAGCTTTCTTT.